This T cell receptor (beta chain) appears in the sequencing data of a study of blood T cell repertoires in COVID-19 (dated by TCRdb to 2019 to 2021). Background on the whole study: Samples covering the acute and convalescent phases of COVID-19 were provided by collaborators in the United States, Italy and Spain. The dataset comprised deeply sampled blood TCRbeta repertoires from subjects exposed to, actively infected with, or recovered from COVID-19. A freely available public database, intended as a resource for researchers studying the immune response to SARS-CoV-2, is where the repertoires were released. The prospective study material was composed of cDNA or gDNA derived from T cells, B-cell-depleted T cells, or PBMCs. Where available, HLA class I and class II types were taken from metadata supplied by the sample provider and were not determined by assay-based typing. A de-identified subject ID, COVID-19 status, age in years and sex were almost always included in the sample metadata. Samples came from the ongoing ImmuneRACE study (first 160 participants) plus 1,254 subjects from 6 global collaborators. General conclusions and limits of the study: How much clinical and demographic metadata was included differed by source and by participant, and the metadata was provided uncurated.

The germline ends are 15 bases apart after V is trimmed by 2 bases and J by 7 bases. The germline V gene yields MNHNS for CDR1 and SASEGT for CDR2. The CDR3 spans 14 residues, from the cysteine through the phenylalanine. Kept here is only the CDR3 DNA, which spans 42 bases and is read in frame from base 1. In regard to this clone: What antigen it recognizes has not been identified. Base qualities are not recorded, but no much larger clone differs from it by a single base.

TCRbeta CDR3 regions were amplified from genomic DNA using the immunoSEQ Assay, a bias-controlled multiplex PCR. The authors' pipeline ran thus. The number of nucleated cells in each sample was estimated from the amplification of reference gene primers within the assay. To quantify the absolute abundance of each unique TCRbeta CDR3 rearrangement, sequence reads were collapsed and filtered. For each sample, productive Simpson clonality was calculated as the square root of Simpson's diversity index across productive rearrangements. As stored in TCRdb, this immuneACCESS dataset retains in-frame rearrangements with V and J assigned. A fraction of the clones does not appear; measured against another copy, unresolved V genes explain less than half of the discrepancy, and the remainder lacks a known reason. D and trimming come from the DNA, and the V and J calls and clone size come from that table. For this sample the table gives about 180,000 clones, of which roughly 88% were detected only once. The top ten clones comprise roughly 10% of the sample.

Enrolling through a virtual design, the prospective study's participants ranged in age from roughly 18 to 89 years and lived across approximately 25 United States geographic areas. Cohort assignment in the prospective study relied on participant-reported clinical history from a screening survey and a study questionnaire. Recovered participants in ImmuneRACE Cohort 3 were defined as having two consecutive negative NP/OP PCR tests, clearance from a healthcare professional, or resolution of symptoms. Each participant in the prospective study had whole blood, serum and a nasopharyngeal or oropharyngeal swab collected by mobile phlebotomists. Prospective study participants could optionally give additional blood draws and questionnaires over a roughly 2-month period. Blood samples from the prospective study were shipped frozen or at room temperature prior to DNA extraction.

This TCR was recovered from a woman aged 18-29 years who had recovered from COVID-19. Sequences were obtained from PBMCs or T cells enriched from blood (not recorded which). The chain links TRBV6-1 with TRBJ2-7, with TRBD2 perhaps the D gene, on 6 matching bases. The CDR3 reads as follows: CASSESGRDGEQYF. The nucleotide sequence is given as TGTGCCAGCAGTGAAAGTGGGCGGGACGGGGAGCAGTACTTC.